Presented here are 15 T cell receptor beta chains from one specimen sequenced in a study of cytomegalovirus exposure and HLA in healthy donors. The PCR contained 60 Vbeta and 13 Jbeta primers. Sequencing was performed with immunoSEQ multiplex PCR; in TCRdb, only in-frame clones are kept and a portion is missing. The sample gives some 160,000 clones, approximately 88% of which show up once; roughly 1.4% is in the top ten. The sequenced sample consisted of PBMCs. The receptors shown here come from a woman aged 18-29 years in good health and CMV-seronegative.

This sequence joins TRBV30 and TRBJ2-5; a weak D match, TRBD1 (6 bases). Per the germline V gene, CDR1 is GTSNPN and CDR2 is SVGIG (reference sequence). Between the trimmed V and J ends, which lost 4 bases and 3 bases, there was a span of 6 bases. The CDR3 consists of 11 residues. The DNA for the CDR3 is TGTGCCTGGAACAGGGAAGAGACCCAGTACTTC. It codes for CAWNREETQYF.

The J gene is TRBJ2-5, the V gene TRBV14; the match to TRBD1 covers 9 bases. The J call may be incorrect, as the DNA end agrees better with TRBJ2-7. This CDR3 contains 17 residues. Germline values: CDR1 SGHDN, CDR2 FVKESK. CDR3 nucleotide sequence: TGTGCCAGCAGCGGACAGGGGCTTCCAGGGGGTGCCTACGAGCAGTACTTC. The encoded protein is CASSGQGLPGGAYEQYF.

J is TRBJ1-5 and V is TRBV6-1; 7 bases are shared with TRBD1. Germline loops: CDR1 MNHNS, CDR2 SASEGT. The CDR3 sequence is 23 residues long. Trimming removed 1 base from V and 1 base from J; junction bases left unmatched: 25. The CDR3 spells CASSEVPLEFTGVRGRSNQPQHF. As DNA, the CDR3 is TGTGCCAGCAGTGAAGTCCCCCTCGAATTTACAGGGGTCAGGGGACGGAGCAATCAGCCCCAGCATTTT.

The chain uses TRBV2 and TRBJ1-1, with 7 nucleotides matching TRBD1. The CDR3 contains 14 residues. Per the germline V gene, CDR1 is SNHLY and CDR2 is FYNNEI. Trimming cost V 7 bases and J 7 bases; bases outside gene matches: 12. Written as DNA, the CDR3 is TGTGCCAGCATGTCCAGGACAGGCGTCATTGAAGCTTTCTTT. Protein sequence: CASMSRTGVIEAFF. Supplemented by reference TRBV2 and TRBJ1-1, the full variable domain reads EPEVTQTPSHQVTQMGQEVILRCVPISNHLYFYWYRQILGQKVEFLVSFYNNEISEKSEIFDDQFSVERPDGSNFTLKIRSTKLEDSAMYFCASMSRTGVIEAFFGQGTRLTVV.

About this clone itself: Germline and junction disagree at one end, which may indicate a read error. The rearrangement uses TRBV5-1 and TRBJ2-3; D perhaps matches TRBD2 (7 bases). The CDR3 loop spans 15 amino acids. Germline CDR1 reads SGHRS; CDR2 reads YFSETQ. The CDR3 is CASAPLGGGTDTQYF. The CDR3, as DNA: TGCGCCAGCGCCCCATTGGGGGGGGGCACCGATACGCAGTATTTT.

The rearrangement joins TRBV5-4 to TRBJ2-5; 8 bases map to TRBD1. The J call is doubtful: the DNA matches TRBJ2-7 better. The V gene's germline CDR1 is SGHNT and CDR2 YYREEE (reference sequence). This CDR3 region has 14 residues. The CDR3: CASSPGQAIYEQYF. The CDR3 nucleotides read TGTGCCAGCAGCCCGGGACAGGCGATATACGAGCAGTACTTC.

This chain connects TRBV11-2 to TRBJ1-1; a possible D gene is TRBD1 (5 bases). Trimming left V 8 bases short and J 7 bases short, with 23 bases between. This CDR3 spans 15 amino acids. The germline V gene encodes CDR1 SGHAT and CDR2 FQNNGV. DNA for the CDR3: TGTGCCAGCGGTGGGCAGTTCAGAATGGACATTGAAGCTTTCTTT. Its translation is CASGGQFRMDIEAFF. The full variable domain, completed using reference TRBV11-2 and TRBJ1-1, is EAGVAQSPRYKIIEKRQSVAFWCNPISGHATLYWYQQILGQGPKLLIQFQNNGVVDDSQLPKDRFSAERLKGVDSTLKIQPAKLEDSAVYLCASGGQFRMDIEAFFGQGTRLTVV.

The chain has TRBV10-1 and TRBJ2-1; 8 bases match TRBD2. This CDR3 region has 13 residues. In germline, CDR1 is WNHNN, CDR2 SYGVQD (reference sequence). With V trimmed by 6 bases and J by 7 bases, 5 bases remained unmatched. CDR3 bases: TGCGCCAGCAGCCCCGGGGGGGCGAATGAGCAGTTCTTC. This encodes CASSPGGANEQFF.

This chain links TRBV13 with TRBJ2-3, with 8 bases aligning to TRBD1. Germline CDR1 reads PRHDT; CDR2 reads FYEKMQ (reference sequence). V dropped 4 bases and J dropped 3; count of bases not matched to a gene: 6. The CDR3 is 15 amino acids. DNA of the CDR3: TGTGCCAGCAGCTCGGCCAGGGGGCGGACAGATACGCAGTATTTT. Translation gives CASSSARGRTDTQYF.

As DNA, the CDR3 is TGTGCCAGCAGCCCGGGCGAGGGGGCGAACGAGCAGTACTTC. This gives the protein CASSPGEGANEQYF. The chain joins TRBV5-4 to TRBJ2-7; 7 bases match TRBD1. J lost 5 bases, V lost 4 bases, and 9 bases had no gene match. CDR3 length equals 14 residues. Germline CDR1 is SGHNT and CDR2 is YYREEE (reference sequence).

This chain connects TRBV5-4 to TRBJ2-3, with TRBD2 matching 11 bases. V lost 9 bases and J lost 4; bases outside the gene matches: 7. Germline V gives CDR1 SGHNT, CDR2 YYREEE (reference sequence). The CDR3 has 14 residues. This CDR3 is CATTSGVVADTQYF. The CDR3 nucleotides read TGTGCCACGACTAGCGGGGTTGTGGCAGATACGCAGTATTTT.

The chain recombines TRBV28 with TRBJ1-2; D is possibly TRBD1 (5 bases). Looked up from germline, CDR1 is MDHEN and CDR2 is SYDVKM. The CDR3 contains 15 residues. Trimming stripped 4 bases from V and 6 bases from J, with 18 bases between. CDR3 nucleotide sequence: TGTGCCAGCAGTTCCGTGGTGGGACTCGCCCATGGCTACACCTTC. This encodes CASSSVVGLAHGYTF.

The CDR3 protein is CASSMGQGVGEQYF. CDR3 bases: TGTGCCAGCAGCATGGGACAGGGGGTAGGCGAGCAGTACTTC. The chain employs TRBV6-5 and TRBJ2-7; TRBD1 aligns across 11 bases. Trimming removed 6 bases from V and 6 bases from J; junction bases left unmatched: 7. The CDR3 is made up of 14 amino acids. CDR1 is MNHEY, CDR2 SVGAGI, per germline.

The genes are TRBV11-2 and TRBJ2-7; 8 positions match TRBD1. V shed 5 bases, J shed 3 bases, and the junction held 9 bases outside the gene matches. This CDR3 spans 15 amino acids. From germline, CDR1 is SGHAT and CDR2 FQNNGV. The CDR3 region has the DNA TGTGCCAGCAGCGAAGGGACAGGAAAATACTACGAGCAGTACTTC. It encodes CASSEGTGKYYEQYF.

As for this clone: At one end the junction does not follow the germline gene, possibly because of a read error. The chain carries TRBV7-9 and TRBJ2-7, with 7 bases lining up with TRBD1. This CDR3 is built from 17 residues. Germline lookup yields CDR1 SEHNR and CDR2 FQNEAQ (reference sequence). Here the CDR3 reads CSSSLATGATNSYEQYF. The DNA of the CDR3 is TGTTCCAGCAGCTTAGCTACAGGGGCGACGAACTCCTACGAGCAGTACTTC.